Below, 19 T cell receptor beta chains from the same sample are listed, as sequenced in a study of STAT3 mutations in large granular lymphocyte leukemia. Study findings and constraints: Every T-cell large granular lymphocyte leukemia patient had at least one immunodominant TCR beta clonotype.

These TCRs' antigens remain unknown. This table comes from immunoSEQ multiplex PCR, and its TCRdb copy is limited to in-frame clones, with some not included. The data contain 2,000 to 2,500 clones, 22% of them seen just once; the ten biggest clones take up 70%. The sequencing sample was made of peripheral blood mononuclear cells. Receptor source: a man between 60 and 75 years old with T-cell large granular lymphocyte leukemia. Some clones in this sample may be carry-over from other donors' samples.

This chain links TRBV7-9 with TRBJ2-3, with a tentative D call TRBD2 (6 bases). V was cut by 5 bases and J by 8 bases, with 20 bases left in between. Per germline, CDR1 SEHNR and CDR2 FQNEAQ (reference sequence). The CDR3 sequence is 15 residues long. The CDR3 nucleotides are TGTGCCAGCAGCCCAACCTCTACTAGCATCGGTACGCAGTATTTT. Its protein is CASSPTSTSIGTQYF.

The chain carries TRBV19 and TRBJ1-1; no clear D. The germline V and J ends were trimmed by 7 bases and 4 bases, with 22 bases remaining between them. CDR1 LNHDA and CDR2 SQIVND come from the germline V gene (reference sequence). This CDR3 is built from 16 residues. CDR3 in DNA: TGTGCCAGTAACTCGGGTTCGGTACTTTCGACCACTGAAGCTTTCTTT. This translates into CASNSGSVLSTTEAFF.

V is TRBV7-9 and J is TRBJ2-7; D might be TRBD1 (6 bases). V gave up 4 bases and J gave up 6 bases, with 19 bases separating them. Per germline, CDR1 SEHNR and CDR2 FQNEAQ (reference sequence). The CDR3 sequence is 15 residues long. The CDR3 DNA is TGTGCCAGCAGCTATGCACAGGGAATAGATGGCGAGCAGTACTTC. Its translation is CASSYAQGIDGEQYF. Filled out from reference TRBV7-9 and TRBJ2-7, the complete variable domain reads DTGVSQNPRHKITKRGQNVTFRCDPISEHNRLYWYRQTLGQGPEFLTYFQNEAQLEKSRLLSDRFSAERPKGSFSTLEIQRTEQGDSAMYLCASSYAQGIDGEQYFGPGTRLTVT.

This chain uses TRBV6-6 with TRBJ1-5; D is undetermined. The CDR3 is made up of 14 amino acids. Germline lookup yields CDR1 MNHNY and CDR2 SVGAGI (reference sequence). Trimming stripped 6 bases from V and 5 bases from J, with 14 bases between. The CDR3 loop is CASSPQGYHQPQHF. DNA for the CDR3: TGTGCCAGCAGCCCACAAGGCTACCATCAGCCCCAGCATTTT.

The gene calls are TRBV5-8 and TRBJ2-1; D is perhaps TRBD1 or TRBD2 (7 bases each). The V gene's germline CDR1 is SGHTS and CDR2 YDEGEE. V was pared by 4 bases and J by 5 bases, with 10 bases between. This CDR3 comprises 13 residues. CDR3 protein: CASSQGGHNEQFF. CDR3 DNA: TGTGCCAGCAGCCAGGGGGGGCACAATGAGCAGTTCTTC.

The sample holds a few counts of this clone. J is TRBJ2-1 and V is TRBV21-1; no check of the table's D call, TRBD1, against the DNA was made. TRBV21-1 is termed a pseudogene. The CDR3 is 16 amino acids. The CDR3 sequence is CASSKDRQGETNEQFF. The CDR3 DNA is TGTGCCAGCAGCAAAGACAGACAGGGCGAGACCAATGAGCAGTTCTTC.

This clone was seen a handful of times. J is TRBJ2-1 and V is TRBV15; D ambiguous. The CDR3 covers 12 residues. In germline, CDR1 is LNHNV, CDR2 YYDKDF (reference sequence). With 8 bases removed from V and 3 bases from J, the gap between germline ends came to 8 bases. The CDR3 region is CATSGHYNEQFF. CDR3 nucleotides: TGTGCCACCTCGGGCCACTACAATGAGCAGTTCTTC.

This clone qualifies as medium-sized (0.01 to 0.1%). The genes are TRBV5-1 and TRBJ1-6, with no clear D. Germline V lookup: CDR1 SGHRS, CDR2 YFSETQ. CDR3 length: 16 amino acids. V lost 1 base and J lost 10, with 18 bases in between. The CDR3 reads CASSLYGETMPSPLHF. The CDR3 DNA follows: TGCGCCAGCAGCTTGTACGGGGAGACAATGCCCTCACCCCTCCACTTT.

This clone has just a few counts. The chain couples TRBV10-3 to TRBJ2-1; perhaps TRBD1 as D (5 bases). The CDR3 extends over 16 amino acids. Trimming left V 1 base short and J 6 bases short, with 16 bases between. The germline CDR1 and CDR2 sequences are ENHRY and SYGVKD. The DNA of the CDR3 is TGTGCCATCAGTGAGTTGGGATCAAAAGGGGTCAATGAGCAGTTCTTC. This sequence encodes CAISELGSKGVNEQFF.

In this sample, this clone turned up a few times. The gene calls are TRBV5-4 and TRBJ1-3; no firm D call. Germline-derived CDR1 and CDR2 are SGHNT and YYREEE (reference sequence). This CDR3 comprises 12 residues. Trimming cost V 3 bases and J 4 bases, with 5 bases left between them. Here the CDR3 DNA reads TGTGCCAGCAGCTCGGGCGGAAACACCATATATTTT. Its translation is CASSSGGNTIYF.

This chain links TRBV5-4 with TRBJ1-1; 10 nucleotides agree with TRBD1. Germline V gene data show CDR1 as SGHNT and CDR2 as YYREEE (reference sequence). V was pared by 3 bases and J by 4 bases, with 6 bases of the junction left unmatched. The CDR3 spans 15 residues. This CDR3 reads CASSYDRGRSTEAFF. The CDR3 DNA reads as TGTGCCAGCAGCTACGACAGGGGGCGAAGCACTGAAGCTTTCTTT.

This clone appeared a few times. The chain combines TRBV29-1 with TRBJ2-7; weak D call: TRBD2 (6 bases). The CDR3 has 11 residues. V was clipped by 5 bases and J by 8 bases, with 13 bases between them. Germline CDR1 SQVTM, CDR2 ANQGSEA. CDR3 coding DNA: TGCAGCGTTCAGGCGGGGTCCCAGCAGTACTTC. Translating it yields CSVQAGSQQYF.

The chain combines TRBV7-8 with TRBJ2-7; unclear D gene. The CDR3 sequence is 13 residues long. V lost 1 base, J lost 3 bases, and 7 bases lay in between. Looked up from germline, CDR1 is SGHVS and CDR2 is FQNEAQ. The CDR3 DNA follows: TGTGCCAGCAGCTTAGGTCACTACTACGAGCAGTACGTC. Amino acids: CASSLGHYYEQYV.

V is TRBV15 and J is TRBJ2-2, with no clear D. Germline values: CDR1 LNHNV, CDR2 YYDKDF (reference sequence). CDR3 size: 12 residues. V lost 10 bases and J lost 6, with 12 bases in between. The CDR3: CASRAWSGELFF. The CDR3 DNA is TGTGCCAGCCGTGCTTGGTCCGGGGAGCTGTTTTTT.

The chain carries TRBV23-1 and TRBJ1-5; D may be TRBD1 (5 bases). TRBV23-1 belongs to the ORF category, with a function that is uncertain. V lost 2 bases, J lost 5 bases, and 16 bases lay in between. The CDR3 covers 16 residues. This chain's CDR3 is CASSQSGTEGHQPQHF. Written as DNA, the CDR3 is TGCGCCAGCAGTCAAAGCGGGACGGAAGGACATCAGCCCCAGCATTTT.

The chain links TRBV6-5 to TRBJ2-3; TRBD2 matches at 8 bases. The germline V gene has CDR1 MNHEY and CDR2 SVGAGI. V dropped 6 bases and J dropped 11; count of bases not matched to a gene: 7. The CDR3 sequence is 12 residues long. The CDR3 bases are TGTGCCAGCAGCATATCTAGCGGGTTGCAGTATTTT. Translating gives CASSISSGLQYF.

Only a few counts were recorded for this clone. The chain joins TRBV7-9 to TRBJ2-5; D may match TRBD1 or TRBD2 (7 bases each). CDR1 is SEHNR, CDR2 FQNEAQ, per germline (reference sequence). Trimming removed 5 bases at V and 4 bases at J, with 17 bases between. The CDR3 spans 15 residues. CDR3: CASSGGRGTAETQYF. CDR3 bases: TGTGCCAGCAGCGGGGGGAGGGGGACAGCAGAGACCCAGTACTTC.

V and J are TRBV6-6 and TRBJ2-5; 12 nucleotides agree with TRBD2. With V trimmed by 8 bases and J by 3 bases, 4 bases remained unmatched. This CDR3 has 14 amino acids. Looked up from germline, CDR1 is MNHNY and CDR2 is SVGAGI (reference sequence). CDR3 loop: CASAPSGREETQYF. CDR3 DNA sequence: TGTGCCAGCGCCCCTAGCGGGAGGGAAGAGACCCAGTACTTC.

This sequence joins TRBV5-1 and TRBJ1-1, with TRBD1 identical over 11 bases. CDR1 and CDR2 from the germline V gene are SGHRS and YFSETQ. This CDR3 contains 14 residues. V was pared by 4 bases and J by 11 bases, with 10 bases of the junction left unmatched. CDR3 sequence reads: CASSPDRGPGGAFF. CDR3 DNA sequence: TGCGCCAGCAGCCCGGACAGGGGGCCGGGTGGGGCTTTCTTT.